This T cell receptor beta chain was retrieved from a study of T cell responses to AZD1222 COVID-19 vaccine. Measured with immunoSEQ multiplex PCR; TCRdb has only the in-frame clones, and not every one. The sample carries roughly 130,000 clones, roughly 89% recorded once. V lost 3 bases, J lost 1 base, and 8 bases stayed unmatched. The germline CDR1 and CDR2 sequences are LNHDA and SQIVND (reference sequence). The CDR3 sequence is 17 residues long. The specimen comprised peripheral blood, sampled 28 days after the second AZD1222 dose. The receptor was isolated from an adult who received the AZD1222 COVID-19 vaccine. The chain combines TRBV19 with TRBJ1-1, with 10 bases identical to TRBD1. CDR3 region: CASSILGTGDPNTEAFF. Here the CDR3 DNA reads TGTGCCAGTAGTATTTTGGGGACAGGGGACCCGAACACTGAAGCTTTCTTT.